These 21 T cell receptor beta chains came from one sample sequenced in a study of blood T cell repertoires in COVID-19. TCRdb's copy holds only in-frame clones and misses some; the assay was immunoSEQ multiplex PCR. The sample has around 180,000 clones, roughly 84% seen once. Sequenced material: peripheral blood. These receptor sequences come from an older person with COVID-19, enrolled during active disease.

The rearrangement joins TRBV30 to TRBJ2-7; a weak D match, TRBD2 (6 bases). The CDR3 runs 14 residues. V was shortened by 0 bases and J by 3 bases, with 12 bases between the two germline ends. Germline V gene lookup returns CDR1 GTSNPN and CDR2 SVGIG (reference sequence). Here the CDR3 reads CAWSVGGGDYEQYF. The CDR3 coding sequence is TGTGCCTGGAGTGTGGGAGGAGGGGACTACGAGCAGTACTTC.

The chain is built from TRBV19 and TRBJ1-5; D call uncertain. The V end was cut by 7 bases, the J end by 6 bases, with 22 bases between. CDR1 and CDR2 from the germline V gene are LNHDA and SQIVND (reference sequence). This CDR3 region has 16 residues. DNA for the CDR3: TGTGCCAGTATGGGTGTCGGCGGAATTCGGGGTCAGCCCCAGCATTTT. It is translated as CASMGVGGIRGQPQHF.

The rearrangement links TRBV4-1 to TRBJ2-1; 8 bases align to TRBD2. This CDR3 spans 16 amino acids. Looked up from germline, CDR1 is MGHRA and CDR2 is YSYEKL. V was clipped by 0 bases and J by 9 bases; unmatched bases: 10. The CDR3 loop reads CASSQDRAGGRSEQFF. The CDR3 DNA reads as TGCGCCAGCAGCCAAGATAGGGCGGGGGGACGTAGTGAGCAGTTCTTC.

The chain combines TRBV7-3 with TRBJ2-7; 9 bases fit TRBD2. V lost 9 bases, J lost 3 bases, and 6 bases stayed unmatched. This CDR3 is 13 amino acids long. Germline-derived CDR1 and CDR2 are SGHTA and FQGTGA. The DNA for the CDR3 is TGTGCCAGTAGTAAAGCGGGGGGCTACGAGCAGTACTTC. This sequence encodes CASSKAGGYEQYF.

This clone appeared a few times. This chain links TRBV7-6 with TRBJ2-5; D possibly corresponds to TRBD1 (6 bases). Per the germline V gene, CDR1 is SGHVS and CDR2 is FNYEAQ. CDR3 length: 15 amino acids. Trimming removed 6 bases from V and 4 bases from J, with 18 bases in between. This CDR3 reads CASSGGYTGRETQYF. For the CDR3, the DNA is TGTGCCAGCAGTGGGGGCTATACGGGGAGAGAGACCCAGTACTTC.

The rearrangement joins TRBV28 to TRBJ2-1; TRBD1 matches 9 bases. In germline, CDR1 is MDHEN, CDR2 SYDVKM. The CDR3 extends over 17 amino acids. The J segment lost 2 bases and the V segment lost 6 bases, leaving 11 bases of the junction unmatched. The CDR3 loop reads CASRRGTGRVTYNEQFF. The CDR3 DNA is TGTGCCAGCAGAAGAGGGACAGGGAGAGTAACCTACAATGAGCAGTTCTTC.

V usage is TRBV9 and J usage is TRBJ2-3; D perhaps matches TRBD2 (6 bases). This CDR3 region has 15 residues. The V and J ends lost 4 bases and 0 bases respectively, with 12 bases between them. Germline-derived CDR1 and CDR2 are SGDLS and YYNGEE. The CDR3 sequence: CASSFSGASTDTQYF. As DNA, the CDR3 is TGTGCCAGCAGCTTTAGCGGAGCCAGCACAGATACGCAGTATTTT.

The CDR3 sequence: CASIISGGNTEAFF. DNA for the CDR3: TGTGCCAGCATTATCTCAGGGGGGAACACTGAAGCTTTCTTT. The V and J genes are TRBV28 and TRBJ1-1; 7 bases fit TRBD1. The CDR3 consists of 14 residues. Per germline, CDR1 MDHEN and CDR2 SYDVKM. With V trimmed by 7 bases and J by 1 base, 6 bases remained unmatched.

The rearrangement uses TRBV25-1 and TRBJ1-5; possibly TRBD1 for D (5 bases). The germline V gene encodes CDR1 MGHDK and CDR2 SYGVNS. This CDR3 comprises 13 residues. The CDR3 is CGGGGRYNQPQHF. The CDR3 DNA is TGTGGTGGGGGGGGACGCTATAATCAGCCCCAGCATTTT.

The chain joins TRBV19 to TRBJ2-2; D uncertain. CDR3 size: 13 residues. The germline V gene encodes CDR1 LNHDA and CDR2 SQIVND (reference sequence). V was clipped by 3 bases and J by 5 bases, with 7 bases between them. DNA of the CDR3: TGTGCCAGTAGTATTATGAGTACCGGGGAGCTGTTTTTT. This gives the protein CASSIMSTGELFF. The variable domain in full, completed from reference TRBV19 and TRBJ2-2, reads DGGITQSPKYLFRKEGQNVTLSCEQNLNHDAMYWYRQDPGQGLRLIYYSQIVNDFQKGDIAEGYSVSREKKESFPLTVTSAQKNPTAFYLCASSIMSTGELFFGEGSRLTVL.

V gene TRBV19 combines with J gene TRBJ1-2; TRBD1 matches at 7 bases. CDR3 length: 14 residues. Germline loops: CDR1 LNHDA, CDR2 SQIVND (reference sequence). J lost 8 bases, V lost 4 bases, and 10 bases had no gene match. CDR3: CASSRQGSLRGYTF. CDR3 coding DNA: TGTGCCAGTAGTAGACAGGGCTCACTAAGAGGCTACACCTTC. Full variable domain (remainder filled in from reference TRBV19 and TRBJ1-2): DGGITQSPKYLFRKEGQNVTLSCEQNLNHDAMYWYRQDPGQGLRLIYYSQIVNDFQKGDIAEGYSVSREKKESFPLTVTSAQKNPTAFYLCASSRQGSLRGYTFGSGTRLTVV.

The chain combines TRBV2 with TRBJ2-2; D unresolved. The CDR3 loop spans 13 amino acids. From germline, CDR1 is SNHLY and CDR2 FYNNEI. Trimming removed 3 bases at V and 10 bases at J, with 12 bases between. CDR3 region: CASSDWLPQELFF. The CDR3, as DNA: TGTGCCAGCAGTGATTGGCTCCCCCAGGAGCTGTTTTTT.

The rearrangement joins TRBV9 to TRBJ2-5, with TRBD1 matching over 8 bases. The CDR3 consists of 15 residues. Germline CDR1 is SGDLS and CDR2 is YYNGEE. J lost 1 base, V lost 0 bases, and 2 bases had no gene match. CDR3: CASSVDRGSQETQYF. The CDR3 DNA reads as TGTGCCAGCAGCGTAGACAGGGGGAGCCAAGAGACCCAGTACTTC. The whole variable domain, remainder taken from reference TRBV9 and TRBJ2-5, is DSGVTQTPKHLITATGQRVTLRCSPRSGDLSVYWYQQSLDQGLQFLIQYYNGEERAKGNILERFSAQQFPDLHSELNLSSLELGDSALYFCASSVDRGSQETQYFGPGTRLLVL.

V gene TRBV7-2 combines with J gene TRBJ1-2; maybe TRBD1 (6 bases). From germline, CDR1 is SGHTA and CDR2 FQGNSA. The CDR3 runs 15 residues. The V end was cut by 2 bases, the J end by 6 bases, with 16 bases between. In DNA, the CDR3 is TGTGCCAGCAGCTTAATTGGACGGACAGACAATGGCTACACCTTC. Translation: CASSLIGRTDNGYTF.

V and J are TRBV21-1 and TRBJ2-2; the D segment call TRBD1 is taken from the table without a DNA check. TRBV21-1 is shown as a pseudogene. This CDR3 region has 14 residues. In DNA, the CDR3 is TGTCCTGGTCCAGGTGAGGGGGCAACCGGGGAGCTGTTTTTT. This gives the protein CPGPGEGATGELFF.

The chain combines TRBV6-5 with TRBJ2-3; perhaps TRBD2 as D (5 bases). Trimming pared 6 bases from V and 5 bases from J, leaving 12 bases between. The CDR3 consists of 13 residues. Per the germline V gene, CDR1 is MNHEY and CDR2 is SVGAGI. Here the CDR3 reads CASRPTRKDTQYF. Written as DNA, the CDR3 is TGTGCCAGCAGACCAACTAGGAAAGATACGCAGTATTTT.

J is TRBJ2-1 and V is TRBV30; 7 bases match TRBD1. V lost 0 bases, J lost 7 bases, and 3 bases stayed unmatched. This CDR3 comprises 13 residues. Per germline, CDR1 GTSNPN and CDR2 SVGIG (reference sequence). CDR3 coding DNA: TGTGCCTGGAGTGTAGAGGGGGCGAATGAGCAGTTCTTC. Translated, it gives CAWSVEGANEQFF.

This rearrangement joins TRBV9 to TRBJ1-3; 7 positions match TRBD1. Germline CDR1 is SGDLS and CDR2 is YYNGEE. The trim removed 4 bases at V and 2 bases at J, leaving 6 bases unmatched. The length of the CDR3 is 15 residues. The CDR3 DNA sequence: TGTGCCAGCAGCTCAGGACAGGAACCTGGAAACACCATATATTTT. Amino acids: CASSSGQEPGNTIYF.

Here the CDR3 reads CASSLTGQRNTGELFF. The CDR3 DNA reads TGTGCCAGCAGCTTAACTGGGCAGAGAAACACCGGGGAGCTGTTTTTT. V and J are TRBV7-3 and TRBJ2-2; D gene unclear. The CDR3 length is 16 residues. CDR1 and CDR2 (germline): SGHTA, FQGTGA. V lost 0 bases and J 2 bases, leaving 10 bases between the germline ends.

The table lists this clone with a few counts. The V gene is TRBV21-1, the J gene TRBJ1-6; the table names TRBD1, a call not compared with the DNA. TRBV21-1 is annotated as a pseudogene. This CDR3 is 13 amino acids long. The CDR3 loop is CASSKGQGSPLHF. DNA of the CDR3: TGTGCCAGCAGCAAGGGACAGGGATCACCCCTCCACTTT.

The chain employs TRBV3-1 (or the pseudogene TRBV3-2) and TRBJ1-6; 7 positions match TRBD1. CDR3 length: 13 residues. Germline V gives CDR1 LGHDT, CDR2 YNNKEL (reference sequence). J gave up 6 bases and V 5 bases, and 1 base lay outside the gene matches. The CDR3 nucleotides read TGTGCCAGCAGCGACAGGGCTAATTCACCCCTCCACTTT. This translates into CASSDRANSPLHF.